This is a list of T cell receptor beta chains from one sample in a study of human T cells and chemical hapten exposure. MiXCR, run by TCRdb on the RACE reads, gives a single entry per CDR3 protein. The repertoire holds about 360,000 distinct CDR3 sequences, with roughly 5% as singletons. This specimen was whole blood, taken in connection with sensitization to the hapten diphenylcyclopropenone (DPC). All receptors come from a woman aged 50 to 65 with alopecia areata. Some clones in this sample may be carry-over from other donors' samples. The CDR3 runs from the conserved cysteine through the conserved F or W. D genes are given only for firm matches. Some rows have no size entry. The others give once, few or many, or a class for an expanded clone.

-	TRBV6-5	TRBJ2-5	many	TGTGCCAGCAGCCTACAGGGACCCGCGGCCCAGTACTTC	CASSLQGPAAQYF
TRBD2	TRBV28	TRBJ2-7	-	TGTGCCAGCAGTTTTATAAGGGAGGGCCACTACGAGCAGTACTTC	CASSFIREGHYEQYF
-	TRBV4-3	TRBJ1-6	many	TGCGCCAGCAGCCAAGAAGTACAGGGCGGTTCACCCCTCCACTTT	CASSQEVQGGSPLHF
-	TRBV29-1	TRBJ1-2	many	TGCAGCGTTGAGTCGGCACCTGACACCTTC	CSVESAPDTF
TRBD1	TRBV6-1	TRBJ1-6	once	TGTGCCAGCAGTGAAAGGGGGCCCTATAATTCACCCCTCCACTTT	CASSERGPYNSPLHF
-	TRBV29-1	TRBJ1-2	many	TGCAGCGTTGAAGGGGTCAGGGGCCCGGGGGGTAACTATGGCTACACCTTC	CSVEGVRGPGGNYGYTF
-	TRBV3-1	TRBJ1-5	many	TGTGCCAGCAGCCAAGGAACGGGTAGCAATCAGCCCCAGCATTTT	CASSQGTGSNQPQHF
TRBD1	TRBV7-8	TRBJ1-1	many	TGTGCCAGCAGCCCCAGACGGGAGGGGGCTATGAACACTGAAGCTTTCTTT	CASSPRREGAMNTEAFF
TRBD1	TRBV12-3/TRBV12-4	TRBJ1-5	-	TGTGCCAGCAGTTTTTATAAGGGGGCGAGACAGCCCCAGCATTTT	CASSFYKGARQPQHF
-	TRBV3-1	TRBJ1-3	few	TGTGCCAGCAGCCACAGGGGCGAGGGAGGAAACACCATATATTTT	CASSHRGEGGNTIYF
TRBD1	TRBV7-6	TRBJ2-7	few	TGTGCCAGCAGCCTACCGACAGGGGGCGAGCAGTACTTC	CASSLPTGGEQYF
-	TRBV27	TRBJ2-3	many	TGTGCCAGCAGTATGGGACCCCCGCCCAATACGCAGTATTTT	CASSMGPPPNTQYF
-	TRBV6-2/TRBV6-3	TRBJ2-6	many	TGTGCCAGCAGTTACGAGATTGGCAGGGCCTCTGGGGCCAACGTCCTGACTTTC	CASSYEIGRASGANVLTF
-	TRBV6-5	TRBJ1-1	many	TGTGCCACTAAGCAGGGGCACACTGAAGCTTTCTTT	CATKQGHTEAFF
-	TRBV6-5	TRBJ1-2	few	TGTGCCAGCAGTTACTCCGGCGGGCAGAACTACTACACCTTC	CASSYSGGQNYYTF
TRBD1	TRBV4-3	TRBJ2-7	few	TGCGCCAGCAGCCAAGAAACAGGGGGTACCTACGAGCAGTACTTC	CASSQETGGTYEQYF
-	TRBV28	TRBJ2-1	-	TGTGCCAGCAGTTCTTTACTAGTCGGGCATGAGCAGTTCTTC	CASSSLLVGHEQFF
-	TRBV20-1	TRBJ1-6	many	TGCAGTGCTAGGGCAGGCCTTGTCTATAATTCACCCCTCCACTTT	CSARAGLVYNSPLHF
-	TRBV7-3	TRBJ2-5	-	TGTGCCAGCAGCTCCGTGGGCAAAGAGACCCAGTACTTC	CASSSVGKETQYF
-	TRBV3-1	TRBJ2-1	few	TGTGCCAGCAGCCTCGGCAGGTTTCCCACCTCCTACAATGAGCAGTTCTTC	CASSLGRFPTSYNEQFF
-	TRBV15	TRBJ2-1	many	TGTGCCACCAGCAGAGATCTGGGCAGGGGAGGGTCCAATGAGCAGTTCTTC	CATSRDLGRGGSNEQFF
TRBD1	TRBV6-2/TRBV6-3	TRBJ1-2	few	TGTGCCAGCAGGGCCACAGGGGACGGCGGCTACACCTTC	CASRATGDGGYTF
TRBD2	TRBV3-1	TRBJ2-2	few	TGTGCCAGCAGCCAACTAGCGGGAGTATCGAACACCGGGGAGCTGTTTTTT	CASSQLAGVSNTGELFF
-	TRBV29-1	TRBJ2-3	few	TGCAGCGTCAGGGGGGGGGCAGGAGATACGCAGTATTTT	CSVRGGAGDTQYF
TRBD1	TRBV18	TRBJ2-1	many	TGTGCCAGCTCCGCTGTGACAGGGGGAAGCGGCAATGAGCAGTTCTTC	CASSAVTGGSGNEQFF
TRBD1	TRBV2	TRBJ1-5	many	TGTGCCAGCAACGGACAGGCCAATCAGCCCCAGCATTTT	CASNGQANQPQHF
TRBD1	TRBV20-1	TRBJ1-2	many	TGCAGTGCTAGAGAAAGGGACAGTAACTATGGCTACACCTTC	CSARERDSNYGYTF
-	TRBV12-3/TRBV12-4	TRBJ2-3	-	TGTGCCAGCAGTAGCGTCCCGGGACTTTCCTCCCAGAGCACAGATACGCAGTATTTT	CASSSVPGLSSQSTDTQYF
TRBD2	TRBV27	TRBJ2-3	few	TGTGCCAGCAGTTATAGCGGGAGAGTAATGAGCACAGATACGCAGTATTTT	CASSYSGRVMSTDTQYF
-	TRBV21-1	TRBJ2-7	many	TGTGCCAGCAGCAAAGAAGGGTACTGGTCCTACGAGCAGTACTTC	CASSKEGYWSYEQYF
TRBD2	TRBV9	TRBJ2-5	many	TGTGCCAGCAGCGTAGGTGGGACTAGGAGGGAAGAGACCCAGTACTTC	CASSVGGTRREETQYF
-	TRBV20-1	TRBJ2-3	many	TGCAGTGCTACAAAACAGGGAACAGATACGCAGTATTTT	CSATKQGTDTQYF
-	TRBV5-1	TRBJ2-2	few	TGCGCCAGCACGGGGCCCACCGGGGAGCTGTTTTTT	CASTGPTGELFF
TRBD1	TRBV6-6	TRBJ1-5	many	TGTGCCACCAGATTCACAGGGGGCGATCAGCCCCAGCATTTT	CATRFTGGDQPQHF
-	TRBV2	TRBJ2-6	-	TGTGCCATCAAGGGAAGCTCTGGGGCCAACGTCCTGACTTTC	CAIKGSSGANVLTF
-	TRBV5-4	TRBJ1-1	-	TGTGCCAGCAGCTTGATGGGAGGATACAGGGCCATGAACACTGAAGCTTTCTTT	CASSLMGGYRAMNTEAFF
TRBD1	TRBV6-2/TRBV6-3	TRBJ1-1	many	TGTGCCAGCAGTTACTTAACCACAGGGGCTTTGAACACTGAAGCTTTCTTT	CASSYLTTGALNTEAFF
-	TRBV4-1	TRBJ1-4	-	TGCGCCAGCAGCCAATCTCCGGGACTGAGTAATGAAAAACTGTTTTTT	CASSQSPGLSNEKLFF
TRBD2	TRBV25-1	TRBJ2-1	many	TGTGCCAGCAGTGCCTTACTAGCGGGATATGATGAGCAGTTCTTC	CASSALLAGYDEQFF
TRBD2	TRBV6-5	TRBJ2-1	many	TGTGCCAGCAGTTACTCGAAAGGGACTAGCGGCTATGAGCAGTTCTTC	CASSYSKGTSGYEQFF
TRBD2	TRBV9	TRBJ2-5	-	TGTGCCAGCAGCAAGCGGGGGGCGCAAGAGACCCAGTACTTC	CASSKRGAQETQYF
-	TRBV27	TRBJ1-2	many	TGTGCCAGCAGTGGTACAGGGCTAGCTAACTATGGCTACACCTTC	CASSGTGLANYGYTF
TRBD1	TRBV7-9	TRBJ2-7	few	TGTGCCAGCAGCTCGGGACAGGGGGGCTCCCGGGAGCAGTACTTC	CASSSGQGGSREQYF
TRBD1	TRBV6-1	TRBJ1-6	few	TGTGCCAGCAGTGAGAGGACAGGGGGTAATTCACCCCTCCACTTT	CASSERTGGNSPLHF
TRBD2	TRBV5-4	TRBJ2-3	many	TGTGCCAGCAGATTAGGACTAGCGGGACTCACAGATACGCAGTATTTT	CASRLGLAGLTDTQYF
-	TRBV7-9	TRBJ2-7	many	TGTGCCAGCACCCCGGGGGCAGACCAGTACTTC	CASTPGADQYF
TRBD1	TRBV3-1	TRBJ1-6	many	TGTGCCAGCAGCCAAGATAGGGGGACAGTCCATAATTCACCCCTCCACTTT	CASSQDRGTVHNSPLHF
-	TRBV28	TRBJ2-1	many	TGTGCCAGCAGTCCTCCAGGGGAGGGTGAGCAGTTCTTC	CASSPPGEGEQFF
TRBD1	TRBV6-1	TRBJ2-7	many	TGTGCCAGCAGTGAAGTATTCTGGGACAGGGAAGAGCAGTACTTC	CASSEVFWDREEQYF
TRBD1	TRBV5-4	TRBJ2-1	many	TGTGCCAGCAGCTTGGAACAGGGGCCCTTCAATGAGCAGTTCTTC	CASSLEQGPFNEQFF
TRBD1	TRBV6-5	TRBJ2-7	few	TGTGCCAGCAGTTACGTAAGAACAGGGGGGAACGAGCAGTACTTC	CASSYVRTGGNEQYF
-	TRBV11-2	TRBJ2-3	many	TGTGCCAGCAGCCTGACCGGGATGCAGTATTTT	CASSLTGMQYF
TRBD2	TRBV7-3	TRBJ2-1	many	TGTGCCAGCAGCCTGTGGGACTATCGGGATGAGCAGTTCTTC	CASSLWDYRDEQFF
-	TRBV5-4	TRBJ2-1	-	TGTGCCAGCAGCTTGGCCGGGTCGGGCCCCTACAATGAGCAGTTCTTC	CASSLAGSGPYNEQFF
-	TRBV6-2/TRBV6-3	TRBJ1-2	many	TGTGCCAGCAGCCTGACAGGACGGAGCTATGGCTACACCTTC	CASSLTGRSYGYTF
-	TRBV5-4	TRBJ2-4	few	TGTGCCAGCAGCGTGGGGGCTAACATTCAGTACTTC	CASSVGANIQYF